Presented here are 28 T cell receptor beta chains from one specimen sequenced in a study of shared clonotypes between healthy human individuals. TCRdb's table, derived via immunoSEQ multiplex PCR, lists solely in-frame clones and lacks some. The sample has about 1 million clones, around 76% seen once. Sequenced input: memory CD4+ T cells sorted from blood. Subset here: CD45RA-negative fraction. The receptor set was obtained from a man aged 18 to 30 in good health.

V usage is TRBV2 and J usage is TRBJ1-4; TRBD1 might be the D (5 bases). The germline gives CDR1 SNHLY, CDR2 FYNNEI. Deletions cut 5 bases from V and 6 bases from J, with 22 bases between. There are 17 residues in the CDR3. This chain's CDR3 is CASSSGTAMGYDEKLFF. The CDR3 nucleotides are TGTGCCAGCAGTTCCGGGACGGCAATGGGGTATGATGAAAAACTGTTTTTT.

The chain links TRBV2 to TRBJ2-2; no clear D. Trimming took 6 bases from V and 6 from J, leaving 11 bases between them. Germline V gene lookup returns CDR1 SNHLY and CDR2 FYNNEI. The CDR3 totals 13 residues. CDR3 in amino acids: CASRGNTAGELFF. In DNA, the CDR3 is TGTGCCAGCAGAGGCAACACCGCCGGGGAGCTGTTTTTT.

This clone occurred many times. The chain uses TRBV30 and TRBJ1-1, with 8 bases matching TRBD1. The germline CDR1 and CDR2 sequences are GTSNPN and SVGIG (reference sequence). This CDR3 is 13 amino acids long. J gave up 8 bases and V 3 bases, and 8 bases lay outside the gene matches. CDR3 nucleotide sequence: TGTGCCTGGAGCGCCGACAGGGGCGGAGAAGCTTTCTTT. Translation gives CAWSADRGGEAFF.

As DNA, the CDR3 is TGTGCCTGGTTGCCCGGGACTAGCGGGAGAGGTAATGAGCAGTTCTTC. It is translated as CAWLPGTSGRGNEQFF. This sequence joins TRBV30 and TRBJ2-1; 14 bases line up with TRBD2. V dropped 5 bases and J dropped 7; count of bases not matched to a gene: 10. CDR3 length: 16 residues. The V gene's germline CDR1 is GTSNPN and CDR2 SVGIG (reference sequence).

This clone was seen more than once but under ten times. V is TRBV7-9 and J is TRBJ2-7; 7 bases match TRBD1. Germline assignment: CDR1 SEHNR and CDR2 FQNEAQ (reference sequence). CDR3 size: 15 residues. Trimming cost V 5 bases and J 5 bases; bases outside gene matches: 12. The DNA for the CDR3 is TGTGCCAGCAGCACATGGCGAGACAGGGTGAACGAGCAGTACTTC. Translating it yields CASSTWRDRVNEQYF. Full variable domain (missing parts from reference TRBV7-9 and TRBJ2-7): DTGVSQNPRHKITKRGQNVTFRCDPISEHNRLYWYRQTLGQGPEFLTYFQNEAQLEKSRLLSDRFSAERPKGSFSTLEIQRTEQGDSAMYLCASSTWRDRVNEQYFGPGTRLTVT.

This sequence joins TRBV6-5 and TRBJ1-1; D remains unclear. Trimming left V 6 bases short and J 5 bases short, with 16 bases between. CDR1 is MNHEY, CDR2 SVGAGI, per germline. The CDR3 has 14 amino acids. The CDR3 sequence: CASSQEGIWTEAFF. The CDR3 DNA reads TGTGCCAGCAGCCAGGAGGGTATTTGGACTGAAGCTTTCTTT.

Concerning this clone itself: Other nucleotide sequences in the sample specify the same CDR3. The chain is built from TRBV10-2 and TRBJ1-6; no definite D call. V was pared by 3 bases and J by 0 bases, with 12 bases between. Per the germline V gene, CDR1 is WSHSY and CDR2 is SAAADI. The CDR3 spans 17 residues. The CDR3, as DNA: TGCGCCAGCAGTGAAGACATCCTGAGCTCCTATAATTCACCCCTCCACTTT. Protein: CASSEDILSSYNSPLHF.

The chain uses TRBV10-1 and TRBJ1-4; no definite D call. Trimming removed 3 bases at V and 3 bases at J, with 11 bases between. There are 15 residues in the CDR3. Looked up from germline, CDR1 is WNHNN and CDR2 is SYGVQD (reference sequence). In nucleotides, the CDR3 is TGCGCCAGCAGTGATGGAAAAAAAGCTAATGAAAAACTGTTTTTT. Its translation is CASSDGKKANEKLFF.

This clone occurred a few times. The sample has other DNA sequences that encode this CDR3 too. The CDR3: CAWSVRENTEAFF. The CDR3 nucleotides are TGTGCCTGGAGTGTACGAGAGAACACTGAAGCTTTCTTT. The gene calls are TRBV30 and TRBJ1-1; no reliable D call. Per the germline V gene, CDR1 is GTSNPN and CDR2 is SVGIG (reference sequence). The CDR3 runs to 13 residues. Between the trimmed V and J ends, which lost 0 bases and 1 base, there was a span of 6 bases.

At least ten counts were recorded for this clone. The CDR3 nucleotides read TGCGCCAGCAGCCAAGCTGCTAGCGGAACCTTTTACGAGCAGTACTTC. This encodes CASSQAASGTFYEQYF. The rearrangement uses TRBV4-3 and TRBJ2-7, with 7 bases matching TRBD2. Germline V CDR1 and CDR2: LGHNA, YSLEER. This CDR3 region has 16 residues. The junction had 10 bases not matched to a gene; V was cut back by 1 base and J by 4 bases.

V gene TRBV16 combines with J gene TRBJ2-1; unclear D gene. Deletions cut 3 bases from V and 7 bases from J, with 4 bases between. CDR1 KGHSY and CDR2 FQNENV come from the germline V gene. This CDR3 spans 11 amino acids. The DNA of the CDR3 is TGTGCCAGCAGCCAGGTGAATGAGCAGTTCTTC. Residues: CASSQVNEQFF. Looking up the rest from reference TRBV16 and TRBJ2-1 gives the full variable domain: GEEVAQTPKHLVRGEGQKAKLYCAPIKGHSYVFWYQQVLKNEFKFLISFQNENVFDETGMPKERFSAKCLPNSPCSLEIQATKLEDSAVYFCASSQVNEQFFGPGTRLTVL.

This clone came up once. V and J are TRBV28 and TRBJ1-2; 8 nucleotides agree with TRBD1. Germline values: CDR1 MDHEN, CDR2 SYDVKM. The CDR3 is made up of 14 amino acids. With 7 bases clipped from V and 4 bases from J, the junction kept 8 bases outside the gene matches. Here the CDR3 DNA reads TGTGCCAGCACTATAGGACAGGGCGGCTATGGCTACACCTTC. It yields the protein CASTIGQGGYGYTF.

The chain has TRBV27 and TRBJ1-2; D not resolved. The CDR3 runs 13 residues. Trimming shortened V by 2 bases and J by 2 bases, and 6 bases separated the two germline ends. Germline CDR1 is MNHEY and CDR2 is SMNVEV (reference sequence). The CDR3: CASSLKENYGYTF. The CDR3 DNA follows: TGTGCCAGCAGTTTAAAAGAAAACTATGGCTACACCTTC.

The chain combines TRBV5-6 with TRBJ1-6; no clear D gene. Germline-derived CDR1 and CDR2 are SGHDT and YYEEEE. Trimming left V 0 bases short and J 9 bases short, with 7 bases between. The CDR3 sequence is 13 residues long. The CDR3 region has the DNA TGTGCCAGCAGCTTGGGGGGTGGTTCACCCCTCCACTTT. It codes for CASSLGGGSPLHF.

This clone was picked up many times. The chain employs TRBV2 and TRBJ1-4; no reliable D call. Germline CDR1 SNHLY, CDR2 FYNNEI. There are 14 residues in the CDR3. Trimming took off 6 bases at V and 0 bases at J, with 8 bases between the two ends. The CDR3 is CASRQRATNEKLFF. DNA for the CDR3: TGTGCCAGCAGGCAGCGCGCAACTAATGAAAAACTGTTTTTT.

This clone was seen a handful of times. The J gene is TRBJ2-3, the V gene TRBV5-8; 8 positions agree with TRBD2. The germline V gene has CDR1 SGHTS and CDR2 YDEGEE. The CDR3 length is 15 residues. V gave up 4 bases and J gave up 1 base; unmatched junction bases: 5. CDR3 region: CASSPRLARTDTQYF. The CDR3 coding sequence is TGTGCCAGCAGCCCCCGACTAGCGCGCACAGATACGCAGTATTTT.

CDR3 DNA: TGTGCCACCAGCACGATAGCGGGAGCGTCCTACAATGAGCAGTTCTTC. Translating gives CATSTIAGASYNEQFF. The chain combines TRBV15 with TRBJ2-1, with 9 bases matching TRBD2. The CDR3 covers 16 residues. The germline gives CDR1 LNHNV, CDR2 YYDKDF (reference sequence). V was pared by 4 bases and J by 1 base, with 5 bases of the junction left unmatched.

The chain has TRBV20-1 and TRBJ2-7; no definite D call. The CDR3 is 11 amino acids. Germline values: CDR1 DFQATT, CDR2 SNEGSKA (reference sequence). The ends were cut back, 5 bases at V and 4 bases at J, with 9 bases in the middle. In DNA form, the CDR3 reads TGCAGTGCTCCCGAAGGATACGAGCAGTACTTC. Residues: CSAPEGYEQYF.

V and J are TRBV6-1 and TRBJ2-7; TRBD1 matches at 9 bases. CDR3 length: 14 residues. V was pared by 3 bases and J by 1 base, with 1 base of the junction left unmatched. Germline V gene data show CDR1 as MNHNS and CDR2 as SASEGT. The CDR3 DNA reads as TGTGCCAGCAGTGATGGACAGGGGTCCTACGAGCAGTACTTC. Translating gives CASSDGQGSYEQYF.

The chain links TRBV5-1 to TRBJ2-7; 7 bases line up with TRBD1. V trimming: 4 bases; J trimming: 5 bases; junction bases outside the gene matches: 9. Germline assignment: CDR1 SGHRS and CDR2 YFSETQ. This CDR3 is built from 14 residues. This CDR3 is CASSIDRADNEQYF. CDR3 DNA sequence: TGCGCCAGCAGCATCGACAGGGCAGATAACGAGCAGTACTTC.

The V call is TRBV6-4, the J call TRBJ2-5; perhaps D is TRBD1 or TRBD2 (5 bases each). CDR3 size: 15 residues. Germline V gives CDR1 MRHNA, CDR2 SNTAGT. Trimming pared 0 bases from V and 5 bases from J, leaving 13 bases between. In DNA form, the CDR3 reads TGTGCCAGCAGTGACTCGATCCAGGGCGGGGAGACCCAGTACTTC. It encodes CASSDSIQGGETQYF.

V and J are TRBV4-1 and TRBJ1-4; 8 positions agree with TRBD1. CDR1 is MGHRA, CDR2 YSYEKL, per germline. J was trimmed by 4 bases and V by 5 bases; bases with no gene match: 6. The CDR3 extends over 15 amino acids. As DNA, the CDR3 is TGCGCCAGCAGCTCCTCGGGACAGGTTAATGAAAAACTGTTTTTT. Translated: CASSSSGQVNEKLFF.

V is TRBV7-8 and J is TRBJ1-6, with TRBD1 as a possible D gene (5 bases). CDR3 size: 18 residues. V dropped 0 bases and J dropped 0 bases, with 12 bases sitting between them. Per the germline V gene, CDR1 is SGHVS and CDR2 is FQNEAQ. CDR3 DNA sequence: TGTGCCAGCAGCTTAGCATCAGGGACCAGCTCCTATAATTCACCCCTCCACTTT. Protein: CASSLASGTSSYNSPLHF.

This clone appeared many times. The chain employs TRBV4-1 and TRBJ2-3, with a tentative D call TRBD1 (6 bases). The CDR3 is 16 amino acids. The germline gives CDR1 MGHRA, CDR2 YSYEKL. Trimming removed 0 bases from V and 6 bases from J, with 16 bases in between. The CDR3 bases are TGCGCCAGCAGCCAAGAGACAGGTGGGGCTAGCGATACGCAGTATTTT. This sequence encodes CASSQETGGASDTQYF.

The rearrangement joins TRBV7-3 to TRBJ2-3; no clear D. CDR1 SGHTA and CDR2 FQGTGA come from the germline V gene. The CDR3 contains 13 residues. The V and J ends lost 4 bases and 2 bases respectively, with 7 bases between them. The CDR3 DNA is TGTGCCAGCAGCTCCCAGAACACAGATACGCAGTATTTT. This encodes CASSSQNTDTQYF.

This clone was seen more than once but under ten times. The chain is built from TRBV30 and TRBJ1-2; TRBD1 matches at 12 bases. This CDR3 comprises 15 residues. In germline, CDR1 is GTSNPN, CDR2 SVGIG (reference sequence). V was pared by 0 bases and J by 8 bases, with 7 bases of the junction left unmatched. In nucleotides, the CDR3 is TGTGCCTGGAGTGTACAGGGACAGGGGGCGAGAGGCTACACCTTC. This codes for CAWSVQGQGARGYTF.

The V call is TRBV2, the J call TRBJ1-6; D call uncertain. This CDR3 is 14 amino acids long. Trimming shortened V by 8 bases and J by 3 bases, and 11 bases separated the two germline ends. Germline loops: CDR1 SNHLY, CDR2 FYNNEI. The CDR3 spells CASARLDYNSPLHF. DNA for the CDR3: TGTGCCAGCGCCCGGCTGGACTATAATTCACCCCTCCACTTT.

The chain uses TRBV5-4 and TRBJ1-2; TRBD1 matches 9 bases. The CDR3 runs 15 residues. CDR1 and CDR2 from the germline V gene are SGHNT and YYREEE (reference sequence). The ends lost 0 bases at V and 5 bases at J; junction bases unmatched: 5. Here the CDR3 DNA reads TGTGCCAGCAGCTTGGGGGACAGGGCGCGGTATGGCTACACCTTC. It encodes CASSLGDRARYGYTF.